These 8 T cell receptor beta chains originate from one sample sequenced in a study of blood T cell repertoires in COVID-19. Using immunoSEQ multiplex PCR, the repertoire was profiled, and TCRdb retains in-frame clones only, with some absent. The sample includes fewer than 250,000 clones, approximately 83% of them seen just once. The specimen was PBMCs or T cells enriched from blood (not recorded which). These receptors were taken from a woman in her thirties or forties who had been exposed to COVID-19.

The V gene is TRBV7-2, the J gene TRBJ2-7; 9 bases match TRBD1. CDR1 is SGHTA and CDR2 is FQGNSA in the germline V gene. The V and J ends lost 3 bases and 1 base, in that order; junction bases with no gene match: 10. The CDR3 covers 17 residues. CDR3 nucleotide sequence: TGTGCCAGCAGCTTTACCGGGACAGGGTTCGGGTCCTACGAGCAGTACTTC. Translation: CASSFTGTGFGSYEQYF.

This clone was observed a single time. This CDR3 reads CASSEQGADTEAFF. The DNA for the CDR3 is TGTGCCAGCAGCGAACAGGGGGCTGACACTGAAGCTTTCTTT. The rearrangement links TRBV7-6 to TRBJ1-1; 9 bases are a match to TRBD1. CDR3 length equals 14 residues. CDR1 SGHVS and CDR2 FNYEAQ come from the germline V gene. Germline trimming cut 5 bases from V and 3 bases from J; bases unmatched to any gene: 4.

The chain's CDR3 is CASSLGQRGYTF. The DNA of the CDR3 is TGTGCCAGCAGCTTAGGACAGCGCGGCTACACCTTC. The gene calls are TRBV5-6 and TRBJ1-2; possible D gene TRBD1, 6 bases. The CDR3 contains 12 residues. V shed 2 bases and J shed 8 bases, with 10 bases lying between them. Germline lookup yields CDR1 SGHDT and CDR2 YYEEEE.

Written as DNA, the CDR3 is TGTGCCAGCAGTGAAGGAGGAAGATCCAATTCACCCCTCCACTTT. It translates to CASSEGGRSNSPLHF. The chain is built from TRBV6-1 and TRBJ1-6; no firm D call. Germline CDR1 is MNHNS and CDR2 is SASEGT. With 1 base removed from V and 7 bases from J, the gap between germline ends came to 11 bases. The CDR3 runs to 15 residues.

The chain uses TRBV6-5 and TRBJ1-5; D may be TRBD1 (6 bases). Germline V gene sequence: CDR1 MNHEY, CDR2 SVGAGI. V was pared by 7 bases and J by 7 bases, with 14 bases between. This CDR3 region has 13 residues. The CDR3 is CASTPQGTQPQHF. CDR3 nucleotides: TGTGCCAGCACCCCACAGGGAACGCAGCCCCAGCATTTT.

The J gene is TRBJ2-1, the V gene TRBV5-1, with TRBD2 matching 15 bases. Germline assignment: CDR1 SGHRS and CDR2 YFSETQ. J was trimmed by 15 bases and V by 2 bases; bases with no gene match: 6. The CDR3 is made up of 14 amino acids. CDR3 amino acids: CASSLGLAGGHPFF. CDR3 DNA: TGCGCCAGCAGCTTAGGACTAGCGGGGGGGCATCCGTTCTTC.

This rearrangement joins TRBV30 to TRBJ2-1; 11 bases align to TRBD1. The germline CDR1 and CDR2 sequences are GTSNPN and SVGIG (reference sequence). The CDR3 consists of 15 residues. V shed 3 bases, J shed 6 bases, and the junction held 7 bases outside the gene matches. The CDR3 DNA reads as TGTGCCTGGAGGGACAGGGGGCGCTTGGGCAATGAGCAGTTCTTC. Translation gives CAWRDRGRLGNEQFF.

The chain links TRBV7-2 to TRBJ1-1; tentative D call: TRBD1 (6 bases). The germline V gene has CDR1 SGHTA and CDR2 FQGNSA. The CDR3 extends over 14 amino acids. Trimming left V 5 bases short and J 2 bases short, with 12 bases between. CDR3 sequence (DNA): TGTGCCAGCAGCAAAAGGACAGCCAACACTGAAGCTTTCTTT. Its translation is CASSKRTANTEAFF.